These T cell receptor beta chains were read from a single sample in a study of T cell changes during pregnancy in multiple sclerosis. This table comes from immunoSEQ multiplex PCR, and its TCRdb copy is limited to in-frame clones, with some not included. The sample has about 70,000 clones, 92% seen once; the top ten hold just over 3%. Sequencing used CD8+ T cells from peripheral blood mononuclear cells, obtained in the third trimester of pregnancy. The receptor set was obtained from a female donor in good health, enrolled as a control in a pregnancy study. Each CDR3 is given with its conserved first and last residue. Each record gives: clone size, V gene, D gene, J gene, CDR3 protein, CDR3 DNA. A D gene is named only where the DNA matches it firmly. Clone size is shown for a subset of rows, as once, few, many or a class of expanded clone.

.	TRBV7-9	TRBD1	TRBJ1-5	CASSLVGQGSNQPQHF	TGTGCCAGCAGCTTAGTTGGACAGGGGAGCAATCAGCCCCAGCATTTT
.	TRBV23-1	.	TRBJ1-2	CASSPDPWRDGYTF	TGCGCCAGCAGTCCCGACCCTTGGAGGGATGGCTACACCTTC
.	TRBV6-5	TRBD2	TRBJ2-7	CASSYSMRLADYEQYF	TGTGCCAGCAGTTACTCGATGAGACTAGCTGACTACGAGCAGTACTTC
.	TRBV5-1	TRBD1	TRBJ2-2	CASRPGTGANTGELFF	TGCGCCAGCAGACCCGGGACAGGGGCGAACACCGGGGAGCTGTTTTTT
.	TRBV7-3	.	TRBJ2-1	CASSLVASSYNEQFF	TGTGCCAGCAGCTTAGTAGCCTCCTCCTACAATGAGCAGTTCTTC
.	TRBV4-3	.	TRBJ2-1	CASSPSPTEYNEQFF	TGCGCCAGCAGCCCCTCCCCCACTGAGTACAATGAGCAGTTCTTC
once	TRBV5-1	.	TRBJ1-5	CASSLAGPQPQHF	TGCGCCAGCAGCTTGGCAGGTCCTCAGCCCCAGCATTTT
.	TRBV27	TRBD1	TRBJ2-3	CASSAGTALRTDTQYF	TGTGCCAGCAGCGCCGGGACAGCTTTGAGGACAGATACGCAGTATTTT
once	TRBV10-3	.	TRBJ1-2	CAISPGSQALYGYTF	TGTGCCATCAGTCCTGGGAGTCAGGCTCTCTATGGCTACACCTTC
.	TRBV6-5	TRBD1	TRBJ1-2	CASSPGQGANYGYTF	TGTGCCAGCAGCCCCGGACAGGGGGCTAACTATGGCTACACCTTC
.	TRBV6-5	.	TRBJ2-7	CASSSGGLDEQYF	TGTGCCAGCAGTTCCGGAGGCTTGGACGAGCAGTACTTC